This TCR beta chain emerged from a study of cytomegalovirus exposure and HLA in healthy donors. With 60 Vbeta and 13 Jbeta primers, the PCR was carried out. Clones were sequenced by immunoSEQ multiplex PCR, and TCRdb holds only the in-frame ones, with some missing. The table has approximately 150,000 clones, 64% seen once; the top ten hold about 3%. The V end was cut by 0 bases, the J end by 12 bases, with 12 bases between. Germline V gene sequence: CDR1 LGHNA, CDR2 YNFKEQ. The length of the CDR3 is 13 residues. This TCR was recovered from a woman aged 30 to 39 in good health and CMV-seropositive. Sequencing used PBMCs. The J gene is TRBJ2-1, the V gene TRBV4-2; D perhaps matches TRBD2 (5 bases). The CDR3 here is CASSQDIGSVQFF. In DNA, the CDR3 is TGTGCCAGCAGCCAAGATATAGGTAGCGTGCAGTTCTTC.